This TCR beta chain derives from a study of blood T cell repertoires in COVID-19. About the study: COVID-19 samples from acute and convalescent phases originated in the United States, Italy and Spain. PBMCs, B-cell-depleted T cells, or T cells provided the cDNA or gDNA that made up the material.

Trimming pared 8 bases from V and 2 bases from J, leaving 15 bases between. The germline V gene has CDR1 LNHDA and CDR2 SQIVND (reference sequence). The CDR3 has 15 amino acids. In the original processing: Researchers report that nucleated cell counts were estimated from reference gene primer amplification. Clones were read by immunoSEQ multiplex PCR, and TCRdb kept only the in-frame ones, dropping some. The DNA gave D and trimming, while V, J and clone size come from that table. Of about 230,000 clones listed, 65% to 85% are singletons. The chain links TRBV19 to TRBJ2-2; a possible D gene is TRBD2 (6 bases). This TCR was recovered from an elderly man with acute or convalescent COVID-19. Sequenced material: peripheral blood. For the CDR3, the DNA is TGTGCCAGTCGGCAGGGAGGTAAAAACACCGGGGAGCTGTTTTTT. This encodes CASRQGGKNTGELFF.